Listed here are 4 T cell receptor beta chains from one sample, sequenced in a study of OX40 agonist ivuxolimab in advanced cancers. TCRdb's copy holds only in-frame clones and misses some; the assay was immunoSEQ multiplex PCR. The data contain tens of thousands of clones, roughly 90% of them singletons. Specimen: CD4+ or CD8+ T cells sorted from blood, collected in a trial of the OX40 agonist ivuxolimab. Every receptor here comes from an adult with an advanced solid tumor such as melanoma, head and neck, liver or kidney cancer.

The CDR3 is CAWGGLQETQYF. For the CDR3, the DNA is TGTGCCTGGGGTGGACTCCAAGAGACCCAGTACTTC. The rearrangement joins TRBV30 to TRBJ2-5; D possibly corresponds to TRBD2 (5 bases). The V and J ends lost 5 bases and 1 base respectively, with 8 bases between them. The CDR3 has 12 amino acids. The germline V gene encodes CDR1 GTSNPN and CDR2 SVGIG (reference sequence).

The table lists this clone with a count of one. The rearrangement uses TRBV19 and TRBJ1-1, with 10 positions matching TRBD1. Trimming took 4 bases from V and 4 from J; bases not matched to a gene: 6. The CDR3 sequence is 15 residues long. Looked up from germline, CDR1 is LNHDA and CDR2 is SQIVND (reference sequence). The CDR3 is CASSKYGQGVTEAFF. As DNA, the CDR3 is TGTGCCAGTAGTAAGTACGGACAGGGGGTCACTGAAGCTTTCTTT.

The sample holds one count of this clone. V gene TRBV6-1 combines with J gene TRBJ2-5; TRBD1 agrees at 7 bases. The CDR3 runs to 14 residues. Losses at the gene ends were 2 bases for V and 6 bases for J; bases not matched to a gene: 6. Germline V gives CDR1 MNHNS, CDR2 SASEGT. CDR3 amino acids: CASSEIRDSQTQYF. CDR3 DNA sequence: TGTGCCAGCAGTGAAATACGGGACAGCCAGACCCAGTACTTC.

This chain links TRBV14 with TRBJ2-2, with TRBD1 identical over 10 bases. V shed 0 bases and J 4 bases; nucleotides not matched to a gene: 5. The CDR3 totals 17 residues. The germline gives CDR1 SGHDN, CDR2 FVKESK. CDR3 sequence reads: CASSQDWGTGVTGELFF. As DNA, the CDR3 is TGTGCCAGCAGCCAAGATTGGGGGACAGGGGTCACCGGGGAGCTGTTTTTT.